A single TCR beta chain is shown here with its context. The CDR3 has 16 residues. Germline values: CDR1 SGHKS, CDR2 YYEKEE (reference sequence). The trim removed 0 bases at V and 3 bases at J, leaving 3 bases unmatched. This sample is drawn from a study of radiation and T cells in renal cell carcinoma. Produced via immunoSEQ multiplex PCR; TCRdb's table is partial and in-frame only. The profile shows some 120,000 clones, 70% to 90% of them singletons. Indicated time point: blood 2 weeks post-SBRT. Specified treatment: 15 Gy SBRT to primary tumor, nephrectomy 4 weeks later. The clonotype comes from a woman aged 60 to 75 with renal cell carcinoma. Sequences were derived from blood, sampled from a patient whose treatment included radiotherapy and nephrectomy. This sequence joins TRBV5-5 and TRBJ2-1; 10 bases agree with TRBD2. CDR3 sequence: CASSLASGGIYNEQFF. Written as DNA, the CDR3 is TGTGCCAGCAGCTTGGCTAGCGGGGGTATCTACAATGAGCAGTTCTTC.